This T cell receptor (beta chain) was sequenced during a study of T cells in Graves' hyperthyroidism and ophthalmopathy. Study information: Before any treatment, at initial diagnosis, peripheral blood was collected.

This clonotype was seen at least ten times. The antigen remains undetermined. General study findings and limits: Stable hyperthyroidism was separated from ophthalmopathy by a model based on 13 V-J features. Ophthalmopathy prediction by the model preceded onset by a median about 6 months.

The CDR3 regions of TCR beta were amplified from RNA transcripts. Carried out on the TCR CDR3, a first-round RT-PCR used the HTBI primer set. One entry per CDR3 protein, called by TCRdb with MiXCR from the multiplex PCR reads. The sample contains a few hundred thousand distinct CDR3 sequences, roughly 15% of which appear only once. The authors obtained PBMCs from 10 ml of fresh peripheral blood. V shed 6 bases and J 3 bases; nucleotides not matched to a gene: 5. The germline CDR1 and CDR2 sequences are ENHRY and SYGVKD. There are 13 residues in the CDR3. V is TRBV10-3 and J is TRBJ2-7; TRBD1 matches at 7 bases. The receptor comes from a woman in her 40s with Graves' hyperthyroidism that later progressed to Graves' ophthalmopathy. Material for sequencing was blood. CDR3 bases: TGTGCCATCAGCTTGACAGGGAACTACGAGCAGTACTTC. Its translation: CAISLTGNYEQYF.